Below are 8 T cell receptor beta chains sequenced from a single sample in a study of cytomegalovirus exposure and HLA in healthy donors. The repertoire was sequenced with immunoSEQ multiplex PCR; TCRdb's copy has only in-frame clones and lacks some. The table lists about 160,000 clones, 86% of them singletons. Sequenced input: PBMCs. The receptors derive from a woman under 40 in good health and CMV-seronegative.

This chain connects TRBV4-3 to TRBJ2-5; 14 nucleotides line up with TRBD2. Per germline, CDR1 LGHNA and CDR2 YSLEER. The V gene end was trimmed by 3 bases and the J gene end by 5 bases; junction bases not matched to a gene: 2. This CDR3 region has 15 residues. The CDR3 sequence: CASSQGLAGVETQYF. The CDR3 DNA is TGCGCCAGCAGCCAGGGACTAGCGGGAGTGGAGACCCAGTACTTC.

This chain joins TRBV7-9 and TRBJ1-5; 7 bases align to TRBD1. J was trimmed by 1 base and V by 6 bases; bases with no gene match: 6. The CDR3 runs to 15 residues. The V gene's germline CDR1 is SEHNR and CDR2 FQNEAQ (reference sequence). The DNA of the CDR3 is TGTGCCAGCAGTTCCGGGACAGCGAGCAATCAGCCCCAGCATTTT. Translating gives CASSSGTASNQPQHF.

The chain employs TRBV6-1 and TRBJ2-7; D is unclear. Germline CDR1 MNHNS, CDR2 SASEGT. Between the trimmed V and J ends, which lost 11 bases and 3 bases, there was a span of 23 bases. This CDR3 region has 15 residues. The chain's CDR3 is CAALIGADGDYEQYF. CDR3 sequence (DNA): TGTGCCGCCTTAATAGGAGCAGACGGAGACTACGAGCAGTACTTC.

The V gene is TRBV28, the J gene TRBJ1-2; D not resolved. Trimming took 5 bases from V and 8 from J, leaving 12 bases between them. The CDR3 is 12 residues long. Germline V CDR1 and CDR2: MDHEN, SYDVKM. The CDR3 sequence: CASSISPGGYTF. The CDR3 DNA sequence: TGTGCCAGCAGTATCTCCCCGGGCGGCTACACCTTC.

V and J are TRBV5-4 and TRBJ2-7, with 8 bases identical to TRBD1. The J segment lost 2 bases and the V segment lost 0 bases, leaving 4 bases of the junction unmatched. Looked up from germline, CDR1 is SGHNT and CDR2 is YYREEE (reference sequence). The CDR3 consists of 15 residues. The CDR3 region has the DNA TGTGCCAGCAGCTTGGCGGGGACAGGTACCTACGAGCAGTACTTC. Its protein is CASSLAGTGTYEQYF.

This clone has just a few counts. The J gene is TRBJ2-3, the V gene TRBV25-1; D is ambiguous. From germline, CDR1 is MGHDK and CDR2 SYGVNS. This CDR3 region has 14 residues. The V gene lost 7 bases and the J gene lost 0 bases, with 11 bases spanning the gap. CDR3 sequence (DNA): TGTGCCAGCACCAGTCCCCTTAGCACAGATACGCAGTATTTT. Translated, it gives CASTSPLSTDTQYF.

This clone was recorded only once. The chain combines TRBV7-2 with TRBJ2-3; D unresolved. The CDR3 runs to 12 residues. The germline CDR1 and CDR2 sequences are SGHTA and FQGNSA. V gave up 1 base and J gave up 7 bases, with 6 bases separating them. The CDR3 loop is CASSLVTYTQYF. The DNA of the CDR3 is TGTGCCAGCAGCTTAGTAACGTATACGCAGTATTTT.

The rearrangement uses TRBV9 and TRBJ1-5; D ambiguous. The CDR3 is 14 residues long. The germline V gene has CDR1 SGDLS and CDR2 YYNGEE. V shed 0 bases and J shed 3 bases, with 7 bases lying between them. For the CDR3, the DNA is TGTGCCAGCAGCGTAGGCCACACCAATCAGCCCCAGCATTTT. Protein sequence: CASSVGHTNQPQHF.